Given below is one T cell receptor beta chain in context. Prior to thyroid surgery, none of the patients had received any treatment. Study processing details: CDR3 was compared across clinicopathological groups, and the resulting differences were used to build a distant-metastasis classifier for papillary thyroid cancer. TCRdb redid the clone calls on the PCR reads using MiXCR. TCRdb, not the authors, supplied the V and J calls. The sample carries thousands of clones, approximately 18% recorded once. This sample was included in a study of metastatic and nonmetastatic thyroid tumors. Per germline, CDR1 DFQATT and CDR2 SNEGSKA (reference sequence). This CDR3 region has 14 residues. J was trimmed by 4 bases and V by 1 base; bases with no gene match: 1.

This chain connects TRBV20-1 to TRBJ2-2; 9 bases are shared with TRBD1. Material: adjacent normal tissue. The source of this sequence is a male donor with papillary thyroid cancer or a benign thyroid nodule (not recorded which). Some clones in this sample may be carry-over from other donors' samples. CDR3 amino acids: CSARGTGATGELFF. In nucleotides, the CDR3 is TGCAGTGCTAGAGGGACAGGGGCCACCGGGGAGCTGTTTTTT.